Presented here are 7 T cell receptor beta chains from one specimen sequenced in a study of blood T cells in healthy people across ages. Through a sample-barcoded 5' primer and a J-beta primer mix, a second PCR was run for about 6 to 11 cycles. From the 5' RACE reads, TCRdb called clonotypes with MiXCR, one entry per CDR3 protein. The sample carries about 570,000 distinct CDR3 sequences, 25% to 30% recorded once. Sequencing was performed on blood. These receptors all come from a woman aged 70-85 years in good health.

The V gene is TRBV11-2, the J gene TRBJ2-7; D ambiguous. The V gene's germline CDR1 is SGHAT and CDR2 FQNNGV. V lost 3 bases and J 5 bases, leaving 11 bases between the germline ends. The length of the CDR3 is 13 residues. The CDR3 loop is CASSFTLGHEQYF. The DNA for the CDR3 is TGTGCCAGCAGCTTTACGCTAGGGCACGAGCAGTACTTC.

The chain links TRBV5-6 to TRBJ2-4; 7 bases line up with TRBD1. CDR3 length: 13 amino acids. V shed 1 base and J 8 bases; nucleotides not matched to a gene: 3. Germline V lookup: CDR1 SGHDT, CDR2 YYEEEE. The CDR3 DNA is TGTGCCAGCAGCTTGACAGGGGCTGACATTCAGTACTTC. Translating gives CASSLTGADIQYF.

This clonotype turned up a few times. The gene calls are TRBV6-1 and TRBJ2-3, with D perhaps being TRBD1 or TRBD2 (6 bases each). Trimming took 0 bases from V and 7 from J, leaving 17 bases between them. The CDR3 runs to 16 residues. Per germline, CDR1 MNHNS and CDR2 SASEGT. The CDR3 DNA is TGTGCCAGCAGTGAAGCGGTGACAGGAGGGGGACATACGCAGTATTTT. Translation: CASSEAVTGGGHTQYF.

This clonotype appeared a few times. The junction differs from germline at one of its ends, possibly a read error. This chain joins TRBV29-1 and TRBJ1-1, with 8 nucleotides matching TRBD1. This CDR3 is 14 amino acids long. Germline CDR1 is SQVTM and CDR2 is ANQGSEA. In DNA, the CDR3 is TGCAGCGTTGACCCAGGGGGCCAGGGTTCTGAAGCCTTCTTT. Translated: CSVDPGGQGSEAFF.

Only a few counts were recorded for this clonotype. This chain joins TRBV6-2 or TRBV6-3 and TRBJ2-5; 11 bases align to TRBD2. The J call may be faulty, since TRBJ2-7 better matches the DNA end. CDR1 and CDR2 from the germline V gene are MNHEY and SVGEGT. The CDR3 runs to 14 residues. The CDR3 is CASRETSGAVEQYF. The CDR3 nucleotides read TGTGCCAGCAGAGAGACTAGCGGGGCTGTCGAGCAGTACTTC.

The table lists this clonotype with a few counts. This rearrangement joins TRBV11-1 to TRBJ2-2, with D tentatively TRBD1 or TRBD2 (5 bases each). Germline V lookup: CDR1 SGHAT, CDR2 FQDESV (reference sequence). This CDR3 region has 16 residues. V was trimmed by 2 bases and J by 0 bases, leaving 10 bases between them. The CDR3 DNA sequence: TGTGCCAGCAGCTTACTCCGAGGGGCGAACACCGGGGAGCTGTTTTTT. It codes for CASSLLRGANTGELFF.

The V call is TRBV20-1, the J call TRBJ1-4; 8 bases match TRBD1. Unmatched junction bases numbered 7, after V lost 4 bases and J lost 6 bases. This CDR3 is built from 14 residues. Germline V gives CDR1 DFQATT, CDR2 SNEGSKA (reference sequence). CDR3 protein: CSATGQGVYEKLFF. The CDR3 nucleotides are TGCAGTGCTACCGGACAGGGTGTTTATGAAAAACTGTTTTTT.